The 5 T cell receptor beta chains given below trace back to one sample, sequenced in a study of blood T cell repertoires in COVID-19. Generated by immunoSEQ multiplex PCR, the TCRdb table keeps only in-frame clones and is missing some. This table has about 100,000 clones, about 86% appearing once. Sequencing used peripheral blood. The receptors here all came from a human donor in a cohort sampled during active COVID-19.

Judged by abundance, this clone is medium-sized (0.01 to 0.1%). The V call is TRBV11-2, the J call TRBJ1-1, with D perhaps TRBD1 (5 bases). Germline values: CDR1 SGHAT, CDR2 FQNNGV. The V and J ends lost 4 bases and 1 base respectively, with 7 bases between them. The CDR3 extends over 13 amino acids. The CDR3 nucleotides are TGTGCCAGCAGCTCTGACAGGAACACTGAAGCTTTCTTT. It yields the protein CASSSDRNTEAFF.

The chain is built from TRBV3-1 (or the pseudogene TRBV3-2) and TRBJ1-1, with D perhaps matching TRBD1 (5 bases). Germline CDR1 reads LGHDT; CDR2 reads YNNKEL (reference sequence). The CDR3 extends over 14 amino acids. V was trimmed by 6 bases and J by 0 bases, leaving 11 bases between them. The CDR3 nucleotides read TGTGCCAGCAGTGAGACAGCAATGAACACTGAAGCTTTCTTT. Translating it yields CASSETAMNTEAFF.

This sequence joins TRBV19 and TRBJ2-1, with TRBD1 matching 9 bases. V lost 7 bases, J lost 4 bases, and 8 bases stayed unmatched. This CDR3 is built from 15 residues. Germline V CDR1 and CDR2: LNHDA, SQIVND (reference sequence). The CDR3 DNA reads TGTGCCAGTACCCCTGACAGGGGGGGATACAATGAGCAGTTCTTC. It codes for CASTPDRGGYNEQFF. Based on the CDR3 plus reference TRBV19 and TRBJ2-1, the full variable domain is DGGITQSPKYLFRKEGQNVTLSCEQNLNHDAMYWYRQDPGQGLRLIYYSQIVNDFQKGDIAEGYSVSREKKESFPLTVTSAQKNPTAFYLCASTPDRGGYNEQFFGPGTRLTVL.

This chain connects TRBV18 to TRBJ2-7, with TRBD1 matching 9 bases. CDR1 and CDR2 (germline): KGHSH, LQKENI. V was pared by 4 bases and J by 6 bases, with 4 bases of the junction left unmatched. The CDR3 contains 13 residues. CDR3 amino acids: CASSRTGATEQYF. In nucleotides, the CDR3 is TGTGCCAGCTCACGGACAGGGGCGACCGAGCAGTACTTC.

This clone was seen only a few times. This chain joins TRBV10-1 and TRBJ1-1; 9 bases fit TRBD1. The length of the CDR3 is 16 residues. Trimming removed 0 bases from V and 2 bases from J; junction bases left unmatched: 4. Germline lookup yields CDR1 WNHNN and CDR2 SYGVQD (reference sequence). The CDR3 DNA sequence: TGCGCCAGCAGTGAGTCGCCGGACAGGGGAAACACTGAAGCTTTCTTT. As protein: CASSESPDRGNTEAFF.